This paragraph reports one TCR beta chain. The antigen remains unidentified. The sample is drawn from a study of shared clonotypes between healthy human individuals. Some clones are missing from TCRdb's copy, which holds only in-frame ones; the method was immunoSEQ multiplex PCR. The sample has 650,000 to 800,000 clones; around 77% are singletons. Regarding the study as a whole: About 5% was the fraction of naive CD4 clonotypes found shared across a handful of donors. Measured sharing among donors was expected to vary with sequencing depth.

The clonotype originates from a woman between 25 and 40 years old in good health. The sample comprised memory CD4+ T cells sorted from blood. Subset denoted: CD45RA-negative fraction.

Here the CDR3 DNA reads TGCGCCAGCAGCTTGATGGGACAGAACCAAGAGACCCAGTACTTC. Translation: CASSLMGQNQETQYF. The chain employs TRBV5-1 and TRBJ2-5, with 7 bases lining up with TRBD1. The ends lost 1 base at V and 0 bases at J; junction bases unmatched: 3. CDR1 is SGHRS, CDR2 YFSETQ, per germline. The CDR3 spans 15 residues. The full variable domain, rest sourced from reference TRBV5-1 and TRBJ2-5, is KAGVTQTPRYLIKTRGQQVTLSCSPISGHRSVSWYQQTPGQGLQFLFEYFSETQRNKGNFPGRFSGRQFSNSRSEMNVSTLELGDSALYLCASSLMGQNQETQYFGPGTRLLVL.